These 5 T cell receptor beta chains came from one sample sequenced in a study of blood T cells in healthy people across ages. A sample-barcoded 5' primer and a J-beta primer mix were used in a second PCR of roughly 6 to 11 cycles. TCRdb processed the 5' RACE reads anew with MiXCR; each CDR3 protein has one entry. The data contain around 1.1 million distinct CDR3 sequences, less than 45% of them singletons. The material sequenced was blood. The receptor source for this set is a young man in good health.

Only a few counts were recorded for this clonotype. This rearrangement joins TRBV25-1 to TRBJ1-1; weak D call: TRBD1 (5 bases). Trimming cost V 6 bases and J 4 bases, with 15 bases left between them. CDR3 length equals 14 residues. Germline CDR1 and CDR2: MGHDK and SYGVNS. This CDR3 is CASRQSAGTTEAFF. The CDR3 DNA is TGTGCCAGCAGACAGAGCGCCGGGACCACTGAAGCTTTCTTT.

The rearrangement joins TRBV11-1 to TRBJ2-7; maybe TRBD2 (5 bases). Germline loops: CDR1 SGHAT, CDR2 FQDESV (reference sequence). The length of the CDR3 is 13 residues. V gave up 0 bases and J gave up 10 bases, with 13 bases separating them. CDR3 sequence reads: CASSLAPTEAQYF. CDR3 bases: TGTGCCAGCAGCTTAGCCCCAACGGAGGCCCAGTACTTC.

The V call is TRBV6-2 or TRBV6-3, the J call TRBJ2-1; D gene ambiguous. The CDR3 is made up of 13 amino acids. Germline V CDR1 and CDR2: MNHEY, SVGEGT. Between the trimmed V and J ends, which lost 7 bases and 4 bases, there was a span of 11 bases. The CDR3 DNA reads TGTGCCAGCAAGGAGAGAACTTACAATGAGCAGTTCTTC. Amino acids: CASKERTYNEQFF.

This clonotype was seen only a few times. The chain couples TRBV12-3 or TRBV12-4 to TRBJ1-1; 9 bases agree with TRBD1. Trimming at V came to 3 bases and at J to 2 bases, leaving 7 bases not matched to a gene. The CDR3 contains 16 residues. The chain's CDR3 is CASSFGTGRDNTEAFF. DNA for the CDR3: TGTGCCAGCAGTTTCGGGACAGGGAGGGATAACACTGAAGCTTTCTTT.

The V gene is TRBV7-2, the J gene TRBJ2-5; D might be TRBD1 (6 bases). Germline CDR1 and CDR2: SGHTA and FQGNSA. V lost 5 bases and J lost 0, with 10 bases in between. This CDR3 comprises 14 residues. Here the CDR3 reads CASSLGQYQETQYF. CDR3 coding DNA: TGTGCCAGCAGCCTCGGACAGTACCAAGAGACCCAGTACTTC.